The T cell receptor beta chain described here comes from a study of blood T cell repertoires in COVID-19. Turning to the study itself: Spain, Italy and the United States supplied samples that represented acute and convalescent COVID-19. Nucleic acid was either cDNA or gDNA, and it came from T cells, B-cell-depleted T cells, or PBMCs.

V dropped 7 bases and J dropped 4; count of bases not matched to a gene: 7. From germline, CDR1 is MNHEY and CDR2 SVGAGI. CDR3 size: 14 residues. Original processing notes: Reference gene primer amplification yielded estimated nucleated cell counts. TCRdb keeps only in-frame clones here, not all; method: immunoSEQ multiplex PCR. V and J calls and clone size are those listed in that table; D and trimming were worked out from the DNA. The sample consists of 70,000 or so clones, 75% to 90% of them appearing once. This clonotype was obtained from an elderly woman with active COVID-19. The V and J genes are TRBV6-5 and TRBJ1-5; 7 bases line up with TRBD1. Sequencing used peripheral blood. The CDR3 is CASNLWDRNQPQHF. The CDR3, as DNA: TGTGCCAGCAACCTATGGGACAGAAATCAGCCCCAGCATTTT.